This is a list of T cell receptor beta chains from one sample in a study of patients and donors after allogeneic stem cell transplantation. TCRdb itself ran the RT-PCR reads through MiXCR, one entry per CDR3 protein. This table has about 88,000 distinct CDR3 sequences, around 46% appearing once. The sequencing input was blood, either unsorted or a sorted T cell fraction (not recorded which). These receptors originate from a human donor who was either an allogeneic HSCT recipient or a stem cell or donor lymphocyte infusion donor (not recorded which). It is not recorded whose cells these are; they may come from a transplant donor. CDR3s include the opening cysteine and the closing phenylalanine or tryptophan. A D gene is named only where the DNA matches it firmly. Size is stated for part of the rows, as once, few or many counts, or as a class when the clone is expanded.

clone size: NA
D gene: TRBD1
J gene: TRBJ1-4
V gene: TRBV7-9
CDR3 protein: CASGGQGIEKLFF
CDR3 DNA: TGTGCCAGCGGCGGACAGGGGATTGAAAAACTGTTTTTT

clone size: NA
D gene: NA
J gene: TRBJ2-7
V gene: TRBV18
CDR3 protein: CASSPGQGLHEQYF
CDR3 DNA: TGTGCCAGCTCACCCGGTCAGGGTTTGCACGAGCAGTACTTC

clone size: NA
D gene: NA
J gene: TRBJ1-2
V gene: TRBV7-9
CDR3 protein: CASSTTALNGYTF
CDR3 DNA: TGTGCCAGCAGCACGACAGCTCTTAATGGCTACACCTTC

clone size: NA
D gene: NA
J gene: TRBJ1-4
V gene: TRBV5-1
CDR3 protein: CASSFFRATNEKLFF
CDR3 DNA: TGCGCCAGCAGCTTCTTCAGGGCAACTAATGAAAAACTGTTTTTT

clone size: NA
D gene: NA
J gene: TRBJ1-5
V gene: TRBV2
CDR3 protein: CASSRTGRGNQPQHF
CDR3 DNA: TGTGCCAGCAGTCGTACAGGGAGAGGCAATCAGCCCCAGCATTTT

clone size: NA
D gene: NA
J gene: TRBJ1-6
V gene: TRBV7-6
CDR3 protein: CASSAGPDRSNSPLHF
CDR3 DNA: TGTGCCAGCAGCGCCGGACCCGACAGGTCGAATTCACCCCTCCACTTT

clone size: NA
D gene: NA
J gene: TRBJ1-2
V gene: TRBV20-1
CDR3 protein: CSPSSGGDGYTF
CDR3 DNA: TGCAGTCCGAGCTCAGGCGGTGATGGCTACACCTTC

clone size: NA
D gene: NA
J gene: TRBJ1-1
V gene: TRBV12-3/TRBV12-4
CDR3 protein: CASSLNAGKATEAFF
CDR3 DNA: TGTGCCAGCAGTTTAAACGCAGGGAAGGCCACTGAAGCTTTCTTT

clone size: NA
D gene: NA
J gene: TRBJ1-1
V gene: TRBV3-1
CDR3 protein: CASSQEDRGTEAFF
CDR3 DNA: TGTGCCAGCAGCCAAGAAGACCGGGGGACTGAAGCTTTCTTT

clone size: few
D gene: TRBD1
J gene: TRBJ1-5
V gene: TRBV7-9
CDR3 protein: CASGGGTVENQPQHF
CDR3 DNA: TGTGCCAGCGGGGGAGGGACAGTTGAGAATCAGCCCCAGCATTTT

clone size: NA
D gene: TRBD1
J gene: TRBJ1-3
V gene: TRBV29-1
CDR3 protein: CSAWETGAGNTIYF
CDR3 DNA: TGCAGCGCTTGGGAAACAGGGGCTGGAAACACCATATATTTT

clone size: few
D gene: NA
J gene: TRBJ2-7
V gene: TRBV6-5
CDR3 protein: CASSYAPRYEQYF
CDR3 DNA: TGTGCCAGCAGTTACGCGCCTAGATACGAGCAGTACTTC

clone size: NA
D gene: TRBD2
J gene: TRBJ2-3
V gene: TRBV12-3/TRBV12-4
CDR3 protein: CASSPRGSSGTDTQYF
CDR3 DNA: TGTGCCAGCAGCCCACGCGGGAGTAGCGGCACAGATACGCAGTATTTT

clone size: NA
D gene: NA
J gene: TRBJ2-7
V gene: TRBV6-2/TRBV6-3
CDR3 protein: CATQRHPYEQYF
CDR3 DNA: TGTGCCACCCAACGGCATCCTTACGAGCAGTACTTC

clone size: NA
D gene: NA
J gene: TRBJ2-4
V gene: TRBV12-3/TRBV12-4
CDR3 protein: CASSFKGLDIQYF
CDR3 DNA: TGTGCCAGCAGTTTTAAAGGGTTGGACATTCAGTACTTC

clone size: NA
D gene: NA
J gene: TRBJ1-1
V gene: TRBV11-2
CDR3 protein: CASSLFLTGRTEAFF
CDR3 DNA: TGTGCCAGCAGCTTATTCCTGACGGGGAGAACTGAAGCTTTCTTT

clone size: few
D gene: NA
J gene: TRBJ1-1
V gene: TRBV4-3
CDR3 protein: CASSQEFAGRSEQAFF
CDR3 DNA: TGCGCCAGCAGCCAAGAATTCGCAGGGAGGAGTGAACAAGCTTTCTTT

clone size: NA
D gene: NA
J gene: TRBJ1-4
V gene: TRBV7-2
CDR3 protein: CASSFPNRDPGTEKLFF
CDR3 DNA: TGTGCCAGCAGCTTTCCGAACCGGGATCCAGGGACGGAAAAACTGTTTTTT

clone size: few
D gene: NA
J gene: TRBJ1-5
V gene: TRBV28
CDR3 protein: CASSLGSSPVDQPQHF
CDR3 DNA: TGTGCCAGCAGTTTGGGCAGTTCCCCCGTTGATCAGCCCCAGCATTTT

clone size: few
D gene: TRBD2
J gene: TRBJ2-7
V gene: TRBV20-1
CDR3 protein: CSAEGTSGSYEQYF
CDR3 DNA: TGCAGTGCTGAAGGGACTAGCGGTTCCTACGAGCAGTACTTC

clone size: NA
D gene: NA
J gene: TRBJ1-1
V gene: TRBV18
CDR3 protein: CASSPATEAFF
CDR3 DNA: TGTGCCAGCTCACCAGCGACTGAAGCTTTCTTT

clone size: NA
D gene: NA
J gene: TRBJ1-4
V gene: TRBV20-1
CDR3 protein: CSATTATNEKLFF
CDR3 DNA: TGCAGTGCTACGACAGCAACTAATGAAAAACTGTTTTTT

clone size: few
D gene: NA
J gene: TRBJ1-6
V gene: TRBV5-1
CDR3 protein: CASSTGVDSPLHF
CDR3 DNA: TGCGCCAGCAGTACCGGGGTTGATTCACCCCTCCACTTT

clone size: many
D gene: NA
J gene: TRBJ1-1
V gene: TRBV7-9
CDR3 protein: CASSFASGEAFF
CDR3 DNA: TGTGCCAGCAGCTTCGCGTCGGGTGAAGCTTTCTTT

clone size: NA
D gene: NA
J gene: TRBJ2-7
V gene: TRBV20-1
CDR3 protein: CSARDLGVTYEQYF
CDR3 DNA: TGCAGTGCTAGAGATTTGGGGGTTACCTACGAGCAGTACTTC

clone size: few
D gene: TRBD1
J gene: TRBJ1-2
V gene: TRBV7-2
CDR3 protein: CASSSWTGNGYTF
CDR3 DNA: TGTGCCAGCAGCTCCTGGACAGGGAATGGCTACACCTTC

clone size: NA
D gene: TRBD1
J gene: TRBJ1-1
V gene: TRBV12-3/TRBV12-4
CDR3 protein: CASSLWTGRDTEAFF
CDR3 DNA: TGTGCCAGCAGTCTCTGGACAGGGAGGGACACTGAAGCTTTCTTT

clone size: NA
D gene: TRBD2
J gene: TRBJ2-1
V gene: TRBV7-3
CDR3 protein: CASSPTSGRIYNEQFF
CDR3 DNA: TGTGCCAGCAGTCCGACTAGCGGGAGGATCTACAATGAGCAGTTCTTC

clone size: few
D gene: NA
J gene: TRBJ1-6
V gene: TRBV7-9
CDR3 protein: CASSLGTGRPPLHF
CDR3 DNA: TGTGCCAGCAGCCTAGGGACCGGAAGGCCACCCCTCCACTTT

clone size: once
D gene: TRBD1
J gene: TRBJ2-7
V gene: TRBV6-5
CDR3 protein: CASSLAPGGILHEQYF
CDR3 DNA: TGTGCCAGCAGCCTAGCGCCAGGGGGCATTCTACACGAGCAGTACTTC

clone size: NA
D gene: TRBD2
J gene: TRBJ2-3
V gene: TRBV3-1
CDR3 protein: CASSPNPGRPTDTQYF
CDR3 DNA: TGTGCCAGCAGCCCAAATCCCGGGAGGCCCACAGATACGCAGTATTTT

clone size: NA
D gene: TRBD2
J gene: TRBJ2-7
V gene: TRBV5-1
CDR3 protein: CASSLSSGRALEQYF
CDR3 DNA: TGCGCCAGCAGCCTGTCTAGCGGGAGGGCCCTCGAGCAGTACTTC

clone size: few
D gene: NA
J gene: TRBJ1-2
V gene: TRBV29-1
CDR3 protein: CSVLNGGYTF
CDR3 DNA: TGCAGCGTACTTAATGGTGGCTACACCTTC

clone size: NA
D gene: NA
J gene: TRBJ1-1
V gene: TRBV20-1
CDR3 protein: CSAPLQGYTEAFF
CDR3 DNA: TGCAGTGCCCCATTACAGGGATACACTGAAGCTTTCTTT

clone size: few
D gene: NA
J gene: TRBJ1-1
V gene: TRBV6-2/TRBV6-3
CDR3 protein: CASSTTGYNTEAFF
CDR3 DNA: TGTGCCAGCAGTACAACAGGATATAACACTGAAGCTTTCTTT

clone size: few
D gene: NA
J gene: TRBJ1-2
V gene: TRBV4-2
CDR3 protein: CASSQDGYGYTF
CDR3 DNA: TGTGCCAGCAGCCAAGATGGGTATGGCTACACCTTC

clone size: NA
D gene: NA
J gene: TRBJ2-3
V gene: TRBV18
CDR3 protein: CASSLRQGDTQYF
CDR3 DNA: TGTGCCAGCTCACTCCGCCAGGGAGATACGCAGTATTTT

clone size: few
D gene: TRBD1
J gene: TRBJ1-2
V gene: TRBV15
CDR3 protein: CATSSPMGDRNYGYTF
CDR3 DNA: TGTGCCACCAGCAGCCCGATGGGGGACAGAAACTATGGCTACACCTTC

clone size: NA
D gene: NA
J gene: TRBJ1-4
V gene: TRBV28
CDR3 protein: CASSSLTTGYEKLFF
CDR3 DNA: TGTGCCAGCAGTTCCCTAACGACGGGCTATGAAAAACTGTTTTTT

clone size: few
D gene: NA
J gene: TRBJ1-1
V gene: TRBV20-1
CDR3 protein: CSAISALNTEAFF
CDR3 DNA: TGCAGTGCTATATCAGCCCTGAACACTGAAGCTTTCTTT

clone size: NA
D gene: NA
J gene: TRBJ1-2
V gene: TRBV6-5
CDR3 protein: CASSYFLNYGYTF
CDR3 DNA: TGTGCCAGCAGTTACTTCCTAAACTATGGCTACACCTTC

clone size: NA
D gene: TRBD1
J gene: TRBJ1-4
V gene: TRBV28
CDR3 protein: CASSLPGTGDEKLFF
CDR3 DNA: TGTGCCAGCAGTTTACCGGGGACAGGGGACGAAAAACTGTTTTTT

clone size: NA
D gene: TRBD2
J gene: TRBJ2-1
V gene: TRBV12-3/TRBV12-4
CDR3 protein: CASRYPGLAGKNEQFF
CDR3 DNA: TGTGCCAGCAGATATCCGGGACTAGCGGGAAAGAATGAGCAGTTCTTC

clone size: NA
D gene: TRBD1
J gene: TRBJ1-2
V gene: TRBV20-1
CDR3 protein: CSAVGTDLLLNYGYTF
CDR3 DNA: TGCAGTGCTGTCGGGACAGACCTCCTGCTTAACTATGGCTACACCTTC

clone size: NA
D gene: NA
J gene: TRBJ1-2
V gene: TRBV12-3/TRBV12-4
CDR3 protein: CASSTTGYANGYTF
CDR3 DNA: TGTGCCTCTTCAACGACAGGTTATGCGAATGGCTACACCTTC

clone size: few
D gene: TRBD1
J gene: TRBJ1-4
V gene: TRBV4-1
CDR3 protein: CASSLDGTVNEKLFF
CDR3 DNA: TGCGCCAGCAGCCTAGACGGGACAGTTAATGAAAAACTGTTTTTT

clone size: NA
D gene: NA
J gene: TRBJ1-1
V gene: TRBV28
CDR3 protein: CASSSPYSGTAQLGGEAFF
CDR3 DNA: TGTGCCAGCAGTTCACCCTACTCCGGGACCGCTCAACTCGGGGGTGAAGCTTTCTTT

clone size: NA
D gene: NA
J gene: TRBJ1-1
V gene: TRBV6-5
CDR3 protein: CASRRTTVLTEAFF
CDR3 DNA: TGTGCCAGCAGGCGCACGACAGTTCTCACTGAAGCTTTCTTC

clone size: few
D gene: NA
J gene: TRBJ1-2
V gene: TRBV7-9
CDR3 protein: CQVNWNYGYTF
CDR3 DNA: TGTCAGGTCAACTGGAACTATGGCTACACCTTC

clone size: few
D gene: NA
J gene: TRBJ1-3
V gene: TRBV5-1
CDR3 protein: CASSLARGGNTIYF
CDR3 DNA: TGCGCCAGCAGCTTGGCCCGCGGGGGAAACACCATATATTTT

clone size: NA
D gene: NA
J gene: TRBJ1-1
V gene: TRBV28
CDR3 protein: CASSSPPGYGVNTEAFF
CDR3 DNA: TGTGCCAGCAGTTCACCTCCAGGGTATGGGGTGAACACTGAAGCTTTCTTT

clone size: NA
D gene: NA
J gene: TRBJ2-2
V gene: TRBV7-3
CDR3 protein: CASSYRAGELFF
CDR3 DNA: TGTGCCAGCAGCTACAGGGCCGGGGAGCTGTTTTTT

clone size: NA
D gene: NA
J gene: TRBJ1-1
V gene: TRBV6-5
CDR3 protein: CASSYSRRVNSEAFF
CDR3 DNA: TGTGCCAGCAGTTACTCCCGCAGGGTGAATAGTGAAGCTTTCTTT

clone size: NA
D gene: NA
J gene: TRBJ1-4
V gene: TRBV7-3
CDR3 protein: CASSLIGPPNEKLFF
CDR3 DNA: TGTGCCAGCAGCTTAATCGGGCCTCCTAATGAAAAACTGTTTTTT

clone size: NA
D gene: NA
J gene: TRBJ1-6
V gene: TRBV6-5
CDR3 protein: CASRAGQLNSPLHF
CDR3 DNA: TGTGCCAGCAGGGCTGGACAGCTAAATTCACCCCTCCACTTT

clone size: NA
D gene: TRBD1
J gene: TRBJ1-2
V gene: TRBV24-1
CDR3 protein: CATSDNRGQIGGYTF
CDR3 DNA: TGTGCCACCAGTGACAACAGGGGGCAAATCGGGGGCTACACCTTC

clone size: NA
D gene: TRBD2
J gene: TRBJ2-3
V gene: TRBV11-2
CDR3 protein: CASSFRVLAGGTDTQYF
CDR3 DNA: TGTGCCAGCAGCTTCCGAGTTTTAGCGGGAGGCACAGATACGCAGTATTTT

clone size: NA
D gene: NA
J gene: TRBJ1-1
V gene: TRBV7-3
CDR3 protein: CASSSPDGWNTEAFF
CDR3 DNA: TGTGCCAGCAGCTCCCCTGACGGCTGGAACACTGAAGCTTTCTTT

clone size: few
D gene: NA
J gene: TRBJ1-3
V gene: TRBV10-3
CDR3 protein: CAISESASSGNTIYF
CDR3 DNA: TGTGCCATCAGTGAGTCCGCATCCTCTGGAAACACCATATATTTT